One sample yielded the 10 T cell receptor beta chains listed below, sequenced in a study of beta chain features in type 1 diabetes. The whole isolated RNA underwent reverse transcription, so sequencing captured expressed TCRB transcripts. Data came from immunoSEQ multiplex PCR; TCRdb stores just in-frame clones and leaves some out. The table includes 390,000 or so clones, approximately 14% detected once. Sequences were obtained from naive CD4+ T cells from blood. The receptors were gathered from a man aged 25-40 years in good health.

The chain is built from TRBV9 and TRBJ1-1, with 7 bases fitting TRBD1. The CDR3 loop spans 13 amino acids. Trimming removed 0 bases from V and 6 bases from J; junction bases left unmatched: 2. The germline gives CDR1 SGDLS, CDR2 YYNGEE. DNA of the CDR3: TGTGCCAGCAGCGTAGCCCAGGGGGCTGAAGCTTTCTTT. Its protein product is CASSVAQGAEAFF.

The chain employs TRBV30 and TRBJ2-5; 10 positions match TRBD1. The CDR3 has 12 residues. Germline CDR1 is GTSNPN and CDR2 is SVGIG (reference sequence). Losses at the gene ends were 7 bases for V and 4 bases for J; bases not matched to a gene: 3. The CDR3 DNA is TGTGCCTTGGACAGGGGGGCAGAGACCCAGTACTTC. It encodes CALDRGAETQYF.

This chain uses TRBV19 with TRBJ1-1, with unresolved D. Germline V gene lookup returns CDR1 LNHDA and CDR2 SQIVND (reference sequence). Trimming pared 4 bases from V and 0 bases from J, leaving 15 bases between. The CDR3 contains 16 residues. This CDR3 reads CASSNAQQRMNTEAFF. The DNA for the CDR3 is TGTGCCAGTAGTAACGCCCAACAGAGGATGAACACTGAAGCTTTCTTT.

There are a few counts of this clone. CDR3 DNA: TGCAGTTTGAAGACAGCCACAGATACGCAGTATTTT. Encoded protein: CSLKTATDTQYF. The rearrangement links TRBV29-1 to TRBJ2-3; the D gene is possibly TRBD1 (5 bases). CDR3 size: 12 residues. Germline CDR1 and CDR2: SQVTM and ANQGSEA.

This chain joins TRBV9 and TRBJ2-2; 9 nucleotides agree with TRBD2. The CDR3 sequence is 17 residues long. Germline loops: CDR1 SGDLS, CDR2 YYNGEE. Unmatched junction bases numbered 14, after V lost 3 bases and J lost 8 bases. CDR3 in DNA: TGTGCCAGCAGCGCGTCGCTAGCGGGGCCTCGAGTAGGGGAGCTGTTTTTT. Protein: CASSASLAGPRVGELFF.

This chain joins TRBV10-3 and TRBJ2-7, with D tentatively TRBD2 (7 bases). Germline CDR1 is ENHRY and CDR2 is SYGVKD. The CDR3 spans 12 residues. CDR3 residues: CAAGAMSYEQYF. CDR3 bases: TGTGCGGCGGGGGCAATGTCCTACGAGCAGTACTTC.

The rearrangement links TRBV7-2 to TRBJ1-2; unclear D gene. CDR1 and CDR2 from the germline V gene are SGHTA and FQGNSA. The V gene lost 2 bases and the J gene lost 6 bases, with 10 bases spanning the gap. The CDR3 sequence is 13 residues long. CDR3 DNA: TGTGCCAGCAGCTTAACACGGCGGGATGGCTACACCTTC. Protein: CASSLTRRDGYTF. Filled out from reference TRBV7-2 and TRBJ1-2, the complete variable domain reads GAGVSQSPSNKVTEKGKDVELRCDPISGHTALYWYRQSLGQGLEFLIYFQGNSAPDKSGLPSDRFSAERTGGSVSTLTIQRTQQEDSAVYLCASSLTRRDGYTFGSGTRLTVV.

This clone was seen more than once but under ten times. The rearrangement links TRBV7-2 to TRBJ2-4; TRBD2 is a possible D gene (5 bases). Per the germline V gene, CDR1 is SGHTA and CDR2 is FQGNSA. The CDR3 is 14 amino acids. V was shortened by 3 bases and J by 2 bases, with 8 bases between the two germline ends. The CDR3 region is CASSFPGTKNIQYF. The CDR3 bases are TGTGCCAGCAGCTTCCCGGGAACCAAAAACATTCAGTACTTC.

J is TRBJ2-2 and V is TRBV9; unclear D gene. CDR1 is SGDLS, CDR2 YYNGEE, per germline. With 4 bases removed from V and 2 bases from J, the gap between germline ends came to 6 bases. The CDR3 loop spans 13 amino acids. The CDR3 loop is CASSPTNTGELFF. For the CDR3, the DNA is TGTGCCAGCAGCCCGACTAACACCGGGGAGCTGTTTTTT.

This chain connects TRBV4-1 to TRBJ2-1; TRBD1 agrees at 8 bases. Germline trimming cut 4 bases from V and 2 bases from J; bases unmatched to any gene: 7. This CDR3 is built from 16 residues. CDR1 is MGHRA and CDR2 is YSYEKL in the germline V gene. The CDR3 loop is CASSPTDRGTYNEQFF. In DNA form, the CDR3 reads TGCGCCAGCAGCCCGACCGACAGGGGAACCTACAATGAGCAGTTCTTC.